This section outlines one T cell receptor beta chain sequence together with its context. As yet, its antigen is unknown. The data originate from a study of cytomegalovirus exposure and HLA in healthy donors. CDR3 length equals 15 residues. Germline V CDR1 and CDR2: SGHNT, YYREEE (reference sequence). The V and J ends lost 0 bases and 3 bases respectively, with 13 bases between them. Whole-study results and caveats: Listed as cytomegalovirus-associated were 150 to 200 TCR beta chains. The majority of TCR sequences were rare, yet some public TCRs appeared in many donors.

Assay: immunoSEQ multiplex PCR; the TCRdb copy retains only in-frame clones and omits some. The table lists 56,000 or so clones, just over 90% of them singletons. The rearrangement links TRBV5-4 to TRBJ2-7; possible D gene TRBD2, 7 bases. The clonotype originates from a woman younger than 35 in good health and CMV-seropositive. Sequenced: PBMCs. CDR3 residues: CASSLEWGGFYEQYF. The CDR3 nucleotides are TGTGCCAGCAGCTTGGAGTGGGGGGGCTTCTACGAGCAGTACTTC.